These T cell receptor beta chains were read from a single sample in a study of cytomegalovirus exposure and HLA in healthy donors. The protocol was immunoSEQ multiplex PCR, while the TCRdb copy is restricted to in-frame clones and leaves out a portion. Altogether just over 150,000 clones are present, roughly 80% being singletons, with the ten largest covering around 2.1%. Sequenced input: PBMCs. The receptors originated from a female donor in good health and CMV-seronegative. Both conserved end residues are part of each CDR3. Fields, in order: D gene, clone size, V gene, J gene, CDR3 protein, CDR3 DNA. A D gene is named only where the DNA matches it firmly. Expanded clones get a size class; other rows say once, few or many, or leave the size out.

D gene: NA
clone size: NA
V gene: TRBV19
J gene: TRBJ2-7
CDR3 protein: CASSISASYEQYF
CDR3 DNA: TGTGCCAGTAGTATTTCGGCTAGCTACGAGCAGTACTTC

D gene: TRBD1
clone size: once
V gene: TRBV11-2
J gene: TRBJ2-5
CDR3 protein: CASSLGRTGGWETQYF
CDR3 DNA: TGTGCCAGCAGCTTGGGGCGGACAGGGGGCTGGGAGACCCAGTACTTC

D gene: NA
clone size: NA
V gene: TRBV5-1
J gene: TRBJ2-1
CDR3 protein: CASTLGWGDNEQFF
CDR3 DNA: TGCGCCAGCACCCTAGGATGGGGGGACAATGAGCAGTTCTTC

D gene: NA
clone size: NA
V gene: TRBV2
J gene: TRBJ1-4
CDR3 protein: CATRILEKLFF
CDR3 DNA: TGTGCCACTAGAATACTTGAAAAACTGTTTTTT

D gene: NA
clone size: few
V gene: TRBV29-1
J gene: TRBJ1-3
CDR3 protein: CSVEGPSGNTIYF
CDR3 DNA: TGCAGCGTTGAAGGGCCCTCTGGAAACACCATATATTTT

D gene: TRBD2
clone size: NA
V gene: TRBV25-1
J gene: TRBJ2-2
CDR3 protein: CASSESLAGGKNTGELFF
CDR3 DNA: TGTGCCAGCAGTGAGTCTCTAGCGGGAGGGAAGAACACCGGGGAGCTGTTTTTT

D gene: TRBD1
clone size: NA
V gene: TRBV6-1
J gene: TRBJ2-5
CDR3 protein: CASSDTQGVGRETQYF
CDR3 DNA: TGTGCCAGCAGTGACACGCAGGGGGTGGGGCGGGAGACCCAGTACTTC

D gene: TRBD1
clone size: NA
V gene: TRBV18
J gene: TRBJ2-7
CDR3 protein: CASSPQRGQGAYEQYF
CDR3 DNA: TGTGCCAGCTCACCACAGAGGGGACAGGGGGCCTACGAGCAGTACTTC

D gene: TRBD2
clone size: NA
V gene: TRBV18
J gene: TRBJ2-1
CDR3 protein: CASSLAGRPNEQFF
CDR3 DNA: TGTGCCAGCTCTCTAGCGGGGCGTCCCAATGAGCAGTTCTTC

D gene: TRBD2
clone size: NA
V gene: TRBV5-1
J gene: TRBJ2-5
CDR3 protein: CASSATSGGAEETQYF
CDR3 DNA: TGCGCCAGCAGCGCGACTAGCGGGGGGGCCGAGGAGACCCAGTACTTC

D gene: TRBD1
clone size: few
V gene: TRBV25-1
J gene: TRBJ1-3
CDR3 protein: CASSEYPDRGPGNTIYF
CDR3 DNA: TGTGCCAGCAGTGAATACCCAGACAGGGGGCCTGGAAACACCATATATTTT

D gene: TRBD2
clone size: NA
V gene: TRBV30
J gene: TRBJ2-3
CDR3 protein: CASGASGRSYSTDTQYF
CDR3 DNA: TGTGCCTCAGGGGCTAGCGGGAGGAGTTATAGCACAGATACGCAGTATTTT

D gene: NA
clone size: NA
V gene: TRBV6-4
J gene: TRBJ1-1
CDR3 protein: CASRGGAWGTEAFF
CDR3 DNA: TGTGCCAGCAGGGGGGGAGCTTGGGGCACTGAAGCTTTCTTT

D gene: NA
clone size: NA
V gene: TRBV5-1
J gene: TRBJ2-3
CDR3 protein: CASSFSPADTQYF
CDR3 DNA: TGCGCCAGCAGCTTTTCCCCGGCAGATACGCAGTATTTT

D gene: TRBD2
clone size: NA
V gene: TRBV7-9
J gene: TRBJ2-3
CDR3 protein: CASSLRRLAGGDTQYF
CDR3 DNA: TGTGCCAGCAGCTTAAGGCGACTAGCGGGAGGAGATACGCAGTATTTT

D gene: TRBD2
clone size: NA
V gene: TRBV5-1
J gene: TRBJ2-1
CDR3 protein: CASSIKTSGPTGEQFF
CDR3 DNA: TGCGCCAGCAGCATAAAGACTAGCGGGCCGACGGGTGAGCAGTTCTTC

D gene: TRBD2
clone size: NA
V gene: TRBV4-2
J gene: TRBJ2-5
CDR3 protein: CASSQEGTSGGKETQYF
CDR3 DNA: TGTGCCAGCAGCCAAGAAGGGACTAGCGGGGGGAAGGAGACCCAGTACTTC

D gene: NA
clone size: NA
V gene: TRBV6-5
J gene: TRBJ2-7
CDR3 protein: CASSYSNTGWSYEQYF
CDR3 DNA: TGTGCCAGCAGTTACTCGAACACGGGGTGGTCCTACGAGCAGTACTTC

D gene: NA
clone size: NA
V gene: TRBV7-2
J gene: TRBJ1-4
CDR3 protein: CASSFSGEEKLFF
CDR3 DNA: TGTGCCAGCAGCTTCTCAGGGGAAGAAAAACTGTTTTTT

D gene: NA
clone size: NA
V gene: TRBV9
J gene: TRBJ2-7
CDR3 protein: CASSVDGSSYEQYF
CDR3 DNA: TGTGCCAGCAGCGTAGACGGTAGCTCCTACGAGCAGTACTTC

D gene: NA
clone size: once
V gene: TRBV6-7
J gene: TRBJ2-4
CDR3 protein: CASSIRGIAKNIQYF
CDR3 DNA: TGTGCCAGCAGTATCCGGGGGATAGCCAAAAACATTCAGTACTTC

D gene: NA
clone size: NA
V gene: TRBV5-6
J gene: TRBJ2-4
CDR3 protein: CASSPLGRGLAKNIQYF
CDR3 DNA: TGTGCCAGCAGCCCCCTAGGGCGGGGACTAGCCAAAAACATTCAGTACTTC

D gene: TRBD2
clone size: NA
V gene: TRBV6-6
J gene: TRBJ2-3
CDR3 protein: CASSYPLAGGTDTQYF
CDR3 DNA: TGTGCCAGCAGTTACCCCCTAGCGGGGGGCACAGATACGCAGTATTTT

D gene: TRBD1
clone size: NA
V gene: TRBV19
J gene: TRBJ1-4
CDR3 protein: CASSVTGTGVGKLFF
CDR3 DNA: TGTGCCAGTAGTGTTACCGGGACAGGGGTAGGAAAACTGTTTTTT

D gene: NA
clone size: NA
V gene: TRBV5-6
J gene: TRBJ2-7
CDR3 protein: CASSLNSLYEQYF
CDR3 DNA: TGTGCCAGCAGCTTGAACAGCCTCTACGAGCAGTACTTC

D gene: TRBD2
clone size: NA
V gene: TRBV9
J gene: TRBJ2-5
CDR3 protein: CASSVGREGQETQYF
CDR3 DNA: TGTGCCAGCAGCGTAGGACGGGAGGGCCAAGAGACCCAGTACTTC